The 15 T cell receptor beta chains below come from one sample, sequenced in a study of blood T cells in healthy people across ages. Next came a second PCR, run for about 7 to 12 cycles, which used a sample-barcoded 5' primer along with a J-beta primer mix. TCRdb processed the 5' RACE reads anew with MiXCR; each CDR3 protein has one entry. Found here are 1,800,000 or so distinct CDR3 sequences, roughly 43% of them singletons; the top ten hold roughly 23%. The sample comprised blood. The origin of the receptors is a human donor in good health.

This clonotype was seen a handful of times. V is TRBV7-9 and J is TRBJ1-6; TRBD1 is a possible D gene (5 bases). Germline CDR1 SEHNR, CDR2 FQNEAQ (reference sequence). The CDR3 has 15 residues. The ends were cut back, 4 bases at V and 14 bases at J, with 21 bases in the middle. CDR3 loop: CASSSRDPSTGTLHF. Here the CDR3 DNA reads TGTGCCAGCAGCTCCAGGGACCCCTCGACCGGGACCCTCCACTTT.

This clonotype was observed once. One junction end disagrees with the germline gene, perhaps due to a read error. The chain has TRBV28 and TRBJ2-4; D gene uncertain. Looked up from germline, CDR1 is MDHEN and CDR2 is SYDVKM. This CDR3 spans 14 amino acids. In nucleotides, the CDR3 is TGTACCAGCAGCTCTGGGTGGGCCAAAAACATTCAGTACTTC. This sequence encodes CTSSSGWAKNIQYF.

There are a few counts of this clonotype. The CDR3 DNA is TGTGCCAGCTCTCCCCCGTGGACGCCGGGAGGCGGCGAGCAGTACTTC. Its protein product is CASSPPWTPGGGEQYF. The chain is built from TRBV6-4 and TRBJ2-7; 7 bases match TRBD2. Germline V gives CDR1 MRHNA, CDR2 SNTAGT. The CDR3 runs to 16 residues. Trimming cost V 8 bases and J 6 bases; bases outside gene matches: 19.

This chain links TRBV2 with TRBJ2-7; tentative D call: TRBD1 (6 bases). The CDR3 totals 14 residues. Looked up from germline, CDR1 is SNHLY and CDR2 is FYNNEI. V was shortened by 6 bases and J by 0 bases, with 12 bases between the two germline ends. In nucleotides, the CDR3 is TGTGCCAGCAGGACCGGACAGATCTCCTACGAGCAGTACTTC. Translation: CASRTGQISYEQYF.

This clonotype appeared once. The V call is TRBV6-2 or TRBV6-3, the J call TRBJ1-2; D uncertain. The germline V gene encodes CDR1 MNHEY and CDR2 SVGEGT. V was pared by 6 bases and J by 7 bases, with 12 bases between. This CDR3 is built from 12 residues. The CDR3 DNA sequence: TGTGCCAGCAGGGGTTATAACCTTGGCTACACCTTC. It is translated as CASRGYNLGYTF.

This clonotype was observed a single time. The junction shows a germline mismatch at one end, possibly a read error. The genes are TRBV4-2 and TRBJ2-2, with 8 bases lining up with TRBD2. The length of the CDR3 is 13 residues. Germline assignment: CDR1 LGHNA and CDR2 YNFKEQ. CDR3 protein: CASSQVASGGLFF. CDR3 in DNA: TGTGCCAGCAGCCAAGTCGCGAGCGGGGGGCTGTTTTTT.

The CDR3 is CASSVGQGATGELFF. CDR3 DNA sequence: TGTGCCAGCAGCGTGGGCCAGGGGGCCACCGGGGAGCTGTTTTTT. The chain is built from TRBV7-3 and TRBJ2-2; 8 bases are a match to TRBD1. Unmatched junction bases numbered 6, after V lost 5 bases and J lost 4 bases. This CDR3 is 15 amino acids long. Looked up from germline, CDR1 is SGHTA and CDR2 is FQGTGA.

CDR3 region: CASSLSAGIGVTQYF. The DNA for the CDR3 is TGTGCCAGCAGTTTATCAGCGGGCATCGGTGTTACGCAGTATTTT. The chain combines TRBV27 with TRBJ2-3; D is possibly TRBD2 (6 bases). The germline V gene has CDR1 MNHEY and CDR2 SMNVEV (reference sequence). Trimming pared 0 bases from V and 8 bases from J, leaving 15 bases between. The length of the CDR3 is 15 residues.

This clonotype has more than one count but fewer than ten. The CDR3 DNA sequence: TGTGCCAGCAGCCAAGGCCGGGGGGGGTCCTACGAGCAGTACTTC. This encodes CASSQGRGGSYEQYF. J is TRBJ2-7 and V is TRBV3-1; TRBD2 matches 8 bases. Germline V gene sequence: CDR1 LGHDT, CDR2 YNNKEL (reference sequence). The CDR3 contains 15 residues. V shed 1 base, J shed 1 base, and the junction held 3 bases outside the gene matches.

Many counts were recorded for this clonotype. This rearrangement joins TRBV4-3 to TRBJ2-1, with 11 bases fitting TRBD2. Germline V lookup: CDR1 LGHNA, CDR2 YSLEER. The V and J ends lost 0 bases and 4 bases, in that order; junction bases with no gene match: 2. This CDR3 region has 16 residues. CDR3 DNA: TGCGCCAGCAGCCAAGACCTAGCGGGGGGTTACAATGAGCAGTTCTTC. It yields the protein CASSQDLAGGYNEQFF.

This clonotype has more than one count but fewer than ten. The rearrangement links TRBV28 to TRBJ1-5; no clear D gene. CDR1 is MDHEN, CDR2 SYDVKM, per germline. Trimming left V 7 bases short and J 0 bases short, with 7 bases between. CDR3 length: 13 residues. For the CDR3, the DNA is TGTGCCAGCACGGTTTCTAGCAATCAGCCCCAGCATTTT. Amino acid sequence: CASTVSSNQPQHF.

The CDR3 region is CASSEFTGVEKLFF. The CDR3, as DNA: TGTGCCAGCAGTGAATTTACAGGGGTGGAAAAACTGTTTTTT. This sequence joins TRBV25-1 and TRBJ1-4, with 7 bases lining up with TRBD1. This CDR3 is 14 amino acids long. Germline V gene lookup returns CDR1 MGHDK and CDR2 SYGVNS. The V gene end was trimmed by 1 base and the J gene end by 8 bases; junction bases not matched to a gene: 4.

The CDR3 sequence is CASSPRPTGTRGSETQYF. CDR3 in DNA: TGTGCCAGCAGCCCTCGACCAACCGGGACCCGGGGATCGGAGACCCAGTACTTC. V usage is TRBV3-1 and J usage is TRBJ2-5; tentatively, D is TRBD1 or TRBD2 (5 bases each). CDR3 size: 18 residues. V lost 4 bases and J lost 5, with 26 bases in between. Germline CDR1 is LGHDT and CDR2 is YNNKEL (reference sequence).

This clonotype was picked up a small number of times. One junction end does not reproduce the germline sequence, and a read error may be involved. The chain links TRBV20-1 to TRBJ2-5; tentative D call: TRBD1 (6 bases). CDR3 length equals 12 residues. From germline, CDR1 is DFQATT and CDR2 SNEGSKA (reference sequence). The CDR3 DNA reads as TGTAGTGCTAGCCCAGGGGAAGAGACCCAGTACTTC. Protein sequence: CSASPGEETQYF.

This clonotype has just a few counts. The chain couples TRBV20-1 to TRBJ2-7; the match to TRBD1 covers 11 bases. Trimming removed 1 base from V and 2 bases from J; junction bases left unmatched: 1. This CDR3 region has 14 residues. CDR1 and CDR2 from the germline V gene are DFQATT and SNEGSKA (reference sequence). CDR3 nucleotide sequence: TGCAGTGCTAGAGGGACAGGGGGCACCTACGAGCAGTACTTC. Its translation is CSARGTGGTYEQYF.